Sequencing of this T cell receptor beta chain was carried out in a study of blood T cell repertoires in COVID-19. Whole-study context: Researchers got acute and convalescent COVID-19 samples from the United States, Italy and Spain.

CDR1 is SGHRS, CDR2 YFSETQ, per germline. V was cut by 4 bases and J by 6 bases, with 17 bases left in between. The CDR3 spans 16 residues. Original analysis: Reference gene primers were amplified, and this amplification served to estimate nucleated cell counts. Repertoires were generated with immunoSEQ multiplex PCR, while TCRdb's copy carries only in-frame clones and drops some. V and J calls plus clone size are reproduced from that table; the DNA served to infer D and trimming. The sample carries about 100,000 clones, around 81% recorded once. This clone turned up a few times. This receptor was obtained from a man aged 50 or older with active or convalescent COVID-19. The chain joins TRBV5-1 to TRBJ1-6; possibly TRBD1 for D (5 bases). The sample consisted of peripheral blood. CDR3 in DNA: TGCGCCAGCAGCCCGGAAATAGGGGAAACTAATTCACCCCTCCACTTT. Translation gives CASSPEIGETNSPLHF.